This T cell receptor (beta chain) was identified in a study of metastatic and nonmetastatic thyroid tumors. Across the study: Comparison of repertoires was carried out across blood and tumor or nodule tissue from malignant and benign thyroid patients.

CDR1 MNHEY and CDR2 SVGAGI come from the germline V gene. CDR3 size: 12 residues. Trimming pared 2 bases from V and 4 bases from J, leaving 5 bases between. The authors' processing: To classify distant metastasis in papillary thyroid cancer, a model was built from CDR3 differences across clinicopathological groups. TCRdb re-clonotyped the PCR reads through MiXCR. The V and J calls and clone size come from TCRdb's table, not from the authors' own analysis. The data contain around 89,000 clones, 15% of them seen just once; the ten biggest clones take up 3.6%. This clone showed up many times. The sample has other DNA sequences that encode this CDR3 too. All patients reached thyroid surgery having received no treatment beforehand.

The sample comprised blood. The receptor was derived from a female donor with papillary thyroid cancer or a benign thyroid nodule (not recorded which). Some clones in this sample may be carry-over from other donors' samples. The chain couples TRBV6-5 to TRBJ1-2; D gene unclear. CDR3 amino acids: CASSYSGYGYTF. CDR3 DNA: TGTGCCAGCAGTTACAGCGGCTATGGCTACACCTTC.